A selection of T cell receptor beta chains follows, all from one sample in a study of vaccination and CD4 T cells after COVID-19. One entry per CDR3 protein, called by TCRdb with MiXCR from the PCR reads. Among just under 20,000 distinct CDR3 sequences listed, roughly 60% were seen once. This specimen consisted of CD4+ T cells from blood, obtained after SARS-CoV-2 vaccination. The receptors here all came from a human donor who had recovered from COVID-19. Each CDR3 is given with its conserved first and last residue. The order of the fields is D gene, J gene, clone size, V gene, CDR3 protein, CDR3 DNA. The D gene is left open where the match is weak. Rows may omit the clone size; those that give it use once, few, many or a size class.

>TRBD1|TRBJ2-7|NA|TRBV20-1
CSALPGQAASF
TGCAGTGCTCTCCCGGGACAGGCCGCTTCTTTC
>NA|TRBJ1-1|few|TRBV7-9
CASSLPSGRTEAFF
TGTGCCAGCAGCTTACCCTCGGGCCGAACTGAAGCTTTCTTT
>NA|TRBJ2-6|NA|TRBV3-1
CASSRAGANVLTF
TGTGCCAGCAGCAGGGCTGGGGCCAACGTCCTGACTTTC
>NA|TRBJ1-2|NA|TRBV6-1
CASSPRGGLASGYTF
TGTGCCAGCAGCCCCCGGGGGGGGCTCGCTTCCGGCTACACCTTC
>TRBD1|TRBJ1-5|NA|TRBV12-3/TRBV12-4
CASSLVGTGGRQPQHF
TGTGCCAGCAGTTTAGTTGGGACAGGGGGGCGTCAGCCCCAGCATTTT
>TRBD2|TRBJ2-3|few|TRBV2
CASIAGVADTQYF
TGTGCCAGCATAGCGGGAGTTGCAGATACGCAGTATTTT
>TRBD1|TRBJ1-5|few|TRBV20-1
CSASNPHRGHQPQHF
TGCAGTGCTAGTAATCCTCACAGGGGCCATCAGCCCCAGCATTTT
>NA|TRBJ2-1|NA|TRBV20-1
CSVRNYNEQFF
TGCAGTGTCCGAAACTACAATGAGCAGTTCTTC
>NA|TRBJ1-3|NA|TRBV30
CASGSDTGNTIYF
TGTGCCTCTGGGTCGGACACTGGAAACACCATATATTTT
>NA|TRBJ2-5|NA|TRBV7-3
CASSSTARETQYF
TGTGCCAGCAGCTCTACAGCCCGGGAGACCCAGTACTTC
>NA|TRBJ2-7|NA|TRBV6-1
CASREQAYEQYF
TGTGCCAGCAGAGAACAGGCCTACGAGCAGTACTTC
>TRBD1|TRBJ2-7|NA|TRBV5-6
CASSWGTGESYEQYF
TGTGCCAGCAGCTGGGGGACAGGGGAATCCTACGAGCAGTACTTC
>NA|TRBJ2-2|NA|TRBV7-9
CASSPSMGPTGELFF
TGTGCCAGCAGCCCATCCATGGGGCCTACCGGGGAGCTGTTTTTT
>NA|TRBJ2-3|few|TRBV28
CASSPTDTQYF
TGTGCCAGCAGTCCCACAGATACGCAGTATTTT
>NA|TRBJ1-1|NA|TRBV25-1
CASSEQGGHTEAFF
TGTGCCAGCAGTGAACAGGGAGGACACACTGAAGCTTTCTTT
>NA|TRBJ2-7|NA|TRBV7-3
CASSLSQVGAYEQYF
TGTGCCAGCAGCTTGAGCCAGGTGGGGGCCTACGAGCAGTACTTC
>TRBD1|TRBJ2-7|NA|TRBV5-1
CASSVVTGYEQYF
TGCGCCAGCAGCGTCGTGACAGGGTACGAGCAGTACTTC
>TRBD2|TRBJ2-3|NA|TRBV7-3
CASSAGPGRERADTQYF
TGTGCCAGCAGCGCAGGCCCAGGGCGGGAGCGGGCAGATACGCAGTATTTT
>NA|TRBJ1-1|NA|TRBV20-1
CSVPTDYTEAFF
TGCAGTGTCCCGACAGATTACACTGAAGCTTTCTTT
>NA|TRBJ2-5|NA|TRBV20-1
CSARDPSRAQETQYF
TGCAGTGCTAGAGATCCATCTCGAGCCCAAGAGACCCAGTACTTC
>NA|TRBJ2-7|few|TRBV15
CATSRDLGQSYEQYF
TGTGCCACCAGCAGAGATCTGGGCCAGTCCTACGAGCAGTACTTC
>TRBD2|TRBJ2-5|NA|TRBV18
CASSPPTSVETQYF
TGTGCCAGCTCACCACCCACTAGCGTTGAGACCCAGTACTTC
>NA|TRBJ2-7|NA|TRBV20-1
CSAYRPPYEQYF
TGCAGTGCTTACAGGCCCCCCTACGAGCAGTACTTC
>NA|TRBJ2-5|NA|TRBV18
CASSPLTSVSGETQYF
TGTGCCAGCTCACCACTTACATCAGTCAGCGGCGAGACCCAGTACTTC
>TRBD1|TRBJ2-7|NA|TRBV5-1
CASSWGQGNEQYF
TGCGCCAGCAGCTGGGGACAGGGTAACGAGCAGTACTTC
>NA|TRBJ2-3|NA|TRBV5-8
CASRPDTQYF
TGTGCCAGCAGACCAGATACGCAGTATTTT
>NA|TRBJ2-5|NA|TRBV20-1
CSARWFVPEANQETQYF
TGCAGTGCTAGATGGTTTGTGCCTGAAGCGAACCAAGAGACCCAGTACTTC
>NA|TRBJ1-6|few|TRBV5-8
CASSLQRGPNSPLHF
TGTGCCAGCAGCTTGCAGCGGGGTCCAAATTCACCCCTCCACTTT
>NA|TRBJ1-5|NA|TRBV15
CATSRGWGHSNQPQHF
TGTGCCACCAGCAGAGGTTGGGGGCATAGCAATCAGCCCCAGCATTTT
>NA|TRBJ1-2|NA|TRBV4-3
CASSQKGGYGYTF
TGCGCCAGCAGCCAAAAGGGAGGATATGGCTACACCTTC
>TRBD1|TRBJ2-6|NA|TRBV2
CASQPGQGAGANVLTF
TGTGCCAGTCAACCGGGACAGGGGGCCGGGGCCAACGTCCTGACTTTC
>NA|TRBJ1-1|NA|TRBV20-1
CSAAGDLGRTEAFF
TGCAGTGCCGCGGGGGACCTCGGGCGAACTGAAGCTTTCTTT
>TRBD1|TRBJ1-6|medium-sized|TRBV20-1
CSASSGTGGAVNSPLHF
TGCAGTGCTAGTTCCGGGACAGGGGGCGCGGTGAATTCACCCCTCCACTTT
>NA|TRBJ1-5|NA|TRBV11-2
CASSLDGHSNQPQHF
TGTGCCAGCAGCTTGGACGGCCATAGCAATCAGCCCCAGCATTTT
>TRBD2|TRBJ2-1|NA|TRBV6-4
CASAHRAGVSDNEQFF
TGTGCCAGCGCCCATCGGGCGGGAGTGTCCGATAATGAGCAGTTCTTC
>TRBD1|TRBJ1-6|few|TRBV20-1
CSARRDREDSPLHF
TGCAGTGCTAGACGGGACAGGGAGGATTCACCCCTCCACTTT
>TRBD2|TRBJ2-2|NA|TRBV7-6
CASSPLAGGDTGELFF
TGTGCCAGCAGCCCTCTAGCGGGAGGGGACACCGGGGAGCTGTTTTTT
>NA|TRBJ2-2|NA|TRBV7-3
CASSSERDTGELFF
TGTGCCAGCAGCTCTGAGCGGGACACCGGGGAGCTGTTTTTT
>TRBD2|TRBJ2-2|NA|TRBV10-3
CAISDGKSGRAGAGELFF
TGTGCCATCAGTGACGGGAAGAGCGGGAGGGCCGGCGCCGGGGAGCTGTTTTTT
>NA|TRBJ1-5|NA|TRBV20-1
CSASLHEDVSPQHF
TGCAGTGCTAGTTTGCACGAGGACGTTTCGCCCCAGCATTTT
>TRBD2|TRBJ2-3|NA|TRBV10-2
CASSGRSGRVTDTQYF
TGCGCCAGCAGTGGGAGGAGCGGGAGGGTAACAGATACGCAGTATTTT
>NA|TRBJ2-5|few|TRBV20-1
CSARDRQETQYF
TGCAGTGCTAGGGACAGACAAGAGACCCAGTACTTC
>NA|TRBJ1-2|NA|TRBV20-1
CSATQGRSNYGYTF
TGCAGTGCTACCCAGGGACGGTCTAACTATGGCTACACCTTC
>NA|TRBJ1-2|few|TRBV6-1
CASSEVGASVGYTF
TGTGCCAGCAGTGAAGTCGGTGCATCCGTTGGCTACACCTTC
>NA|TRBJ2-2|NA|TRBV2
CASRAEAGELFF
TGTGCCAGCAGGGCGGAGGCCGGGGAGCTGTTTTTT
>NA|TRBJ2-1|NA|TRBV20-1
CSARDATGNNEQFF
TGCAGTGCTAGAGATGCGACAGGAAACAATGAGCAGTTCTTC
>TRBD1|TRBJ2-7|NA|TRBV6-1
CATINLQGAYEQYF
TGTGCCACCATAAATTTACAGGGGGCCTACGAGCAGTACTTC
>NA|TRBJ1-1|NA|TRBV20-1
CSAGTGFELNTEAFF
TGCAGTGCTGGAACAGGGTTCGAGTTGAACACTGAAGCTTTCTTT
>NA|TRBJ1-1|NA|TRBV12-3/TRBV12-4
CASSLSGRADTEAFF
TGTGCCAGCAGCCTCTCGGGGCGGGCGGACACTGAAGCTTTCTTT
>NA|TRBJ1-4|NA|TRBV20-1
CSARGTANEKLFF
TGCAGTGCTAGAGGGACAGCGAATGAAAAACTGTTTTTT
>NA|TRBJ1-1|NA|TRBV19
CASSNREGTEAFF
TGTGCCAGTAGTAACAGGGAGGGCACTGAAGCTTTCTTT
>NA|TRBJ1-1|NA|TRBV6-1
CASSQITGETEAFF
TGTGCCAGCAGTCAAATCACGGGGGAAACTGAAGCTTTCTTT
>NA|TRBJ2-2|NA|TRBV27
CASSFMGNTGELFF
TGTGCCAGCAGTTTTATGGGGAACACCGGGGAGCTGTTTTTT
>TRBD1|TRBJ1-2|NA|TRBV7-2
CASSADRGNYGHTF
TGTGCCAGCAGTGCTGACAGGGGGAACTATGGCCACACCTTC
>NA|TRBJ1-5|NA|TRBV24-1
CATSEGWGNQPQHF
TGTGCCACCAGTGAAGGGTGGGGCAATCAGCCCCAGCATTTT